The 31 T cell receptor beta chains below all came from one sample that was sequenced in a study of blood T cell repertoires in COVID-19. Here immunoSEQ multiplex PCR was the method, and the copy in TCRdb shows in-frame clones only, minus some. The sample carries about 440,000 clones, roughly 87% recorded once. Sequencing was carried out using PBMCs or T cells enriched from blood (not recorded which). The receptors were gathered from a young man who had recovered from COVID-19.

This rearrangement joins TRBV11-2 to TRBJ2-7, with TRBD2 as a possible D gene (5 bases). Germline V CDR1 and CDR2: SGHAT, FQNNGV. The CDR3 covers 11 residues. V was trimmed by 5 bases and J by 8 bases, leaving 10 bases between them. This chain's CDR3 is CASSANGKQYF. The CDR3 DNA sequence: TGTGCCAGCAGCGCCAACGGGAAGCAGTACTTC.

The chain carries TRBV28 and TRBJ1-4; 9 bases line up with TRBD1. The CDR3 covers 14 residues. The germline CDR1 and CDR2 sequences are MDHEN and SYDVKM. The V gene end was trimmed by 5 bases and the J gene end by 3 bases; junction bases not matched to a gene: 1. CDR3 coding DNA: TGTGCCAGCAGTCGGGACAGGGCTAATGAAAAACTGTTTTTT. Translation: CASSRDRANEKLFF.

This clone came up once. J is TRBJ1-4 and V is TRBV19; D is unclear. The CDR3 is 15 residues long. Germline CDR1 LNHDA, CDR2 SQIVND (reference sequence). Trimming pared 6 bases from V and 0 bases from J, leaving 11 bases between. The CDR3 here is CASSPPGATNEKLFF. Here the CDR3 DNA reads TGTGCCAGTAGCCCGCCAGGTGCAACTAATGAAAAACTGTTTTTT.

The chain has TRBV30 and TRBJ2-3; 9 nucleotides agree with TRBD2. Germline V gene lookup returns CDR1 GTSNPN and CDR2 SVGIG (reference sequence). J was trimmed by 8 bases and V by 0 bases; bases with no gene match: 9. The CDR3 has 15 amino acids. CDR3 loop: CAWSVNSGSSGTQYF. In DNA, the CDR3 is TGTGCCTGGAGTGTAAATAGCGGGAGCTCGGGTACGCAGTATTTT.

V gene TRBV5-6 combines with J gene TRBJ2-2; tentatively, D is TRBD2 (6 bases). Germline CDR1 reads SGHDT; CDR2 reads YYEEEE. CDR3 length equals 14 residues. Trimming took 4 bases from V and 1 from J, leaving 8 bases between them. The chain's CDR3 is CASSLGGNTGELFF. Written as DNA, the CDR3 is TGTGCCAGCAGCCTCGGGGGGAACACCGGGGAGCTGTTTTTT.

In this sample, this clone turned up once. Other nucleotide sequences in the sample specify the same CDR3. The chain has TRBV2 and TRBJ1-2; 7 bases agree with TRBD1. From germline, CDR1 is SNHLY and CDR2 FYNNEI. The CDR3 is 14 residues long. V was pared by 4 bases and J by 0 bases, with 2 bases of the junction left unmatched. The CDR3 reads CASSGDSSNYGYTF. CDR3 coding DNA: TGTGCCAGCAGTGGGGACAGCTCTAACTATGGCTACACCTTC.

The chain links TRBV5-8 to TRBJ2-7; the match to TRBD1 covers 9 bases. The CDR3 is 15 amino acids. V shed 3 bases and J 2 bases; nucleotides not matched to a gene: 6. CDR1 and CDR2 (germline): SGHTS, YDEGEE. This CDR3 reads CASSSGTGTTYEQYF. The CDR3 DNA is TGTGCCAGCAGCTCCGGGACAGGGACTACCTACGAGCAGTACTTC.

The rearrangement joins TRBV5-1 to TRBJ1-5; weak D call: TRBD1 (5 bases). The CDR3 loop spans 14 amino acids. Trimming removed 0 bases from V and 4 bases from J, with 8 bases in between. The germline gives CDR1 SGHRS, CDR2 YFSETQ. The CDR3 coding sequence is TGCGCCAGCAGCTTGGGGGCAGGGAATCAGCCCCAGCATTTT. Translating it yields CASSLGAGNQPQHF.

In this sample, this clone turned up once. V is TRBV9 and J is TRBJ1-6; the match to TRBD1 covers 9 bases. The germline gives CDR1 SGDLS, CDR2 YYNGEE. J was trimmed by 5 bases and V by 1 base; bases with no gene match: 7. The CDR3 has 17 residues. CDR3 protein: CASSVRPGQGDNSPLHF. CDR3 bases: TGTGCCAGCAGCGTAAGGCCGGGACAGGGAGATAATTCACCCCTCCACTTT.

The V call is TRBV28, the J call TRBJ1-4, with a weak D call TRBD1 (5 bases). Germline V gives CDR1 MDHEN, CDR2 SYDVKM. CDR3 length: 14 amino acids. V gave up 6 bases and J gave up 5 bases, with 13 bases separating them. CDR3 sequence reads: CASRGLPGNEKLFF. Here the CDR3 DNA reads TGTGCCAGCAGGGGACTCCCGGGAAATGAAAAACTGTTTTTT.

V is TRBV2 and J is TRBJ1-1; the match to TRBD1 covers 7 bases. CDR3 length equals 15 residues. Germline CDR1 and CDR2: SNHLY and FYNNEI. V dropped 9 bases and J dropped 2; count of bases not matched to a gene: 12. The CDR3 is CARGTDEELNTEAFF. The CDR3 coding sequence is TGTGCCAGGGGGACAGACGAGGAGCTAAACACTGAAGCTTTCTTT.

The chain couples TRBV23-1 to TRBJ2-1, with a possible D match to TRBD2 (7 bases). TRBV23-1 is marked as an open reading frame, function uncertain. This CDR3 has 19 amino acids. Trimming pared 6 bases from V and 6 bases from J, leaving 30 bases between. The CDR3 loop is CASSQQGQRDAACCNEQFF. CDR3 sequence (DNA): TGCGCCAGCAGCCAACAGGGTCAGCGGGATGCGGCCTGTTGCAATGAGCAGTTCTTC.

The genes are TRBV7-8 and TRBJ2-5; 7 nucleotides match TRBD2. CDR1 and CDR2 (germline): SGHVS, FQNEAQ. V was clipped by 1 base and J by 5 bases; unmatched bases: 7. This CDR3 region has 15 residues. Here the CDR3 DNA reads TGTGCCAGCAGCTTAGGTAGCGGGTCTAGGGAGACCCAGTACTTC. Its translation: CASSLGSGSRETQYF.

CDR3 protein: CASSSPPVDEQYF. The CDR3 bases are TGCGCCAGCAGCTCCCCTCCGGTCGACGAGCAGTACTTC. The chain has TRBV5-1 and TRBJ2-7; D gene unclear. Trimming removed 3 bases at V and 5 bases at J, with 12 bases between. The CDR3 consists of 13 residues. In germline, CDR1 is SGHRS, CDR2 YFSETQ. The entire variable domain, with the rest obtained from reference TRBV5-1 and TRBJ2-7, is as follows: KAGVTQTPRYLIKTRGQQVTLSCSPISGHRSVSWYQQTPGQGLQFLFEYFSETQRNKGNFPGRFSGRQFSNSRSEMNVSTLELGDSALYLCASSSPPVDEQYFGPGTRLTVT.

V usage is TRBV5-8 and J usage is TRBJ1-6; 8 bases fit TRBD1. CDR1 SGHTS and CDR2 YDEGEE come from the germline V gene. The CDR3 consists of 17 residues. Trimming cost V 1 base and J 7 bases; bases outside gene matches: 10. In nucleotides, the CDR3 is TGTGCCAGCAGCTTGTGGACAGGGAATCTACTCAATTCACCCCTCCACTTT. This translates into CASSLWTGNLLNSPLHF. The full variable domain, rest sourced from reference TRBV5-8 and TRBJ1-6, is EAGVTQSPTHLIKTRGQQATLRCSPISGHTSVYWYQQALGLGLQFLLWYDEGEERNRGNFPPRFSGRQFPNYSSELNVNALELEDSALYLCASSLWTGNLLNSPLHFGNGTRLTVT.

The chain recombines TRBV3-1 (or the pseudogene TRBV3-2) with TRBJ2-5, with 15 bases aligning to TRBD2. Per germline, CDR1 LGHDT and CDR2 YNNKEL (reference sequence). Germline trimming cut 1 base from V and 9 bases from J; bases unmatched to any gene: 15. CDR3 length: 19 amino acids. Here the CDR3 reads CASSQGNGLAGGHQFAQYF. CDR3 coding DNA: TGTGCCAGCAGCCAAGGGAACGGACTAGCGGGGGGGCACCAGTTCGCCCAGTACTTC.

The genes are TRBV5-4 and TRBJ2-1; 8 nucleotides align to TRBD1. Germline trimming cut 3 bases from V and 9 bases from J; bases unmatched to any gene: 8. The CDR3 is 14 residues long. Germline V CDR1 and CDR2: SGHNT, YYREEE (reference sequence). CDR3 coding DNA: TGTGCCAGCAGCTCGACAGGGGATAAGGGTGAGCAGTTCTTC. It specifies CASSSTGDKGEQFF.

J is TRBJ1-3 and V is TRBV7-6; 9 bases line up with TRBD1. CDR1 and CDR2 from the germline V gene are SGHVS and FNYEAQ. Trimming at V came to 3 bases and at J to 3 bases, leaving 3 bases not matched to a gene. The CDR3 consists of 15 residues. The chain's CDR3 is CASSLTGGIGNTIYF. The CDR3 DNA is TGTGCCAGCAGCTTGACAGGGGGTATTGGAAACACCATATATTTT.

The V and J genes are TRBV28 and TRBJ2-2; D is uncertain. The CDR3 sequence is 15 residues long. Germline CDR1 MDHEN, CDR2 SYDVKM. V shed 0 bases and J shed 3 bases, with 8 bases lying between them. CDR3 sequence: CASSLCCQDTGELFF. Written as DNA, the CDR3 is TGTGCCAGCAGTTTATGTTGCCAGGACACCGGGGAGCTGTTTTTT. Drawing the rest from reference TRBV28 and TRBJ2-2, the complete variable domain is DVKVTQSSRYLVKRTGEKVFLECVQDMDHENMFWYRQDPGLGLRLIYFSYDVKMKEKGDIPEGYSVSREKKERFSLILESASTNQTSMYLCASSLCCQDTGELFFGEGSRLTVL.

The chain employs TRBV2 and TRBJ1-1; 7 bases align to TRBD1. The CDR3 contains 14 residues. CDR1 SNHLY and CDR2 FYNNEI come from the germline V gene. J gave up 8 bases and V 0 bases, and 6 bases lay outside the gene matches. CDR3 nucleotide sequence: TGTGCCAGCAGTGAAGCCAGGGGGTATGGGGAAGCTTTCTTT. It encodes CASSEARGYGEAFF.

This rearrangement joins TRBV3-1 (or the pseudogene TRBV3-2) to TRBJ1-4; possible D gene TRBD1, 6 bases. V shed 4 bases and J shed 0 bases, with 18 bases lying between them. CDR1 LGHDT and CDR2 YNNKEL come from the germline V gene (reference sequence). The CDR3 length is 18 residues. The CDR3 loop reads CASSPLDRLRSTNEKLFF. CDR3 DNA: TGTGCCAGCAGCCCCTTAGACAGGCTCCGGTCAACTAATGAAAAACTGTTTTTT.

This clone was observed once. The J gene is TRBJ2-7, the V gene TRBV12-3 or TRBV12-4; no firm D call. V was clipped by 4 bases and J by 4 bases, with 5 bases between them. The length of the CDR3 is 11 residues. CDR3 residues: CASSSGYEQYF. Here the CDR3 DNA reads TGTGCCAGCAGTTCAGGATACGAGCAGTACTTC.

The chain carries TRBV6-5 and TRBJ1-1; possibly TRBD1 for D (6 bases). Trimming left V 2 bases short and J 5 bases short, with 18 bases between. Per the germline V gene, CDR1 is MNHEY and CDR2 is SVGAGI. The CDR3 runs 16 residues. The CDR3 DNA sequence: TGTGCCAGCAGTTACGGGGGGGGCTGGACGGGAACTGAAGCTTTCTTT. As protein: CASSYGGGWTGTEAFF.

This clone appeared a few times. The chain recombines TRBV18 with TRBJ1-5; 8 bases map to TRBD1. CDR1 and CDR2 from the germline V gene are KGHSH and LQKENI. Losses at the gene ends were 6 bases for V and 8 bases for J; bases not matched to a gene: 9. The CDR3 length is 14 residues. The CDR3 loop reads CASSETGDYEPQHF. CDR3 sequence (DNA): TGTGCCAGCTCCGAGACAGGGGATTACGAGCCCCAGCATTTT.

The V and J genes are TRBV29-1 and TRBJ1-3; no definite D call. The CDR3 length is 11 residues. The ends were cut back, 4 bases at V and 4 bases at J, with 5 bases in the middle. Germline V gene sequence: CDR1 SQVTM, CDR2 ANQGSEA. The CDR3 sequence is CSVVRGNTIYF. The CDR3 DNA reads as TGCAGCGTTGTGCGCGGAAACACCATATATTTT. Full variable domain (missing parts from reference TRBV29-1 and TRBJ1-3): SAVISQKPSRDICQRGTSLTIQCQVDSQVTMMFWYRQQPGQSLTLIATANQGSEATYESGFVIDKFPISRPNLTFSTLTVSNMSPEDSSIYLCSVVRGNTIYFGEGSWLTVV.

V and J are TRBV2 and TRBJ2-2, with 7 bases aligning to TRBD2. The CDR3 consists of 17 residues. V lost 6 bases to trimming and J lost 0 bases; unmatched junction nucleotides: 10. Germline V lookup: CDR1 SNHLY, CDR2 FYNNEI. The CDR3 here is CASSTIRGGANTGELFF. In nucleotides, the CDR3 is TGTGCCAGCAGCACTATAAGGGGAGGGGCGAACACCGGGGAGCTGTTTTTT.

The genes are TRBV5-1 and TRBJ2-3, with TRBD2 as a possible D gene (5 bases). Trimming took off 4 bases at V and 2 bases at J, with 14 bases between the two ends. Germline lookup yields CDR1 SGHRS and CDR2 YFSETQ. This CDR3 is 15 amino acids long. This chain's CDR3 is CASSLSFGVTDTQYF. For the CDR3, the DNA is TGCGCCAGCAGCCTTTCGTTCGGGGTCACAGATACGCAGTATTTT.

The chain links TRBV4-1 to TRBJ1-1; perhaps TRBD1 as D (6 bases). This CDR3 region has 14 residues. Germline V gene data show CDR1 as MGHRA and CDR2 as YSYEKL. V was shortened by 4 bases and J by 2 bases, with 11 bases between the two germline ends. This chain's CDR3 is CASSPRTDNTEAFF. The DNA for the CDR3 is TGCGCCAGCAGCCCCCGGACAGACAACACTGAAGCTTTCTTT.

The CDR3 DNA reads as TGCGCCAGCACCGACAAGATATACAATGAGCAGTTCTTC. It translates to CASTDKIYNEQFF. The chain couples TRBV10-1 to TRBJ2-1; D call uncertain. Germline-derived CDR1 and CDR2 are WNHNN and SYGVQD (reference sequence). The CDR3 has 13 residues. With 7 bases removed from V and 4 bases from J, the gap between germline ends came to 11 bases.

The chain joins TRBV11-3 to TRBJ2-7; TRBD1 might be the D (6 bases). CDR1 is SGHNT and CDR2 is YENEEA in the germline V gene. Deletions cut 6 bases from V and 6 bases from J, with 12 bases between. CDR3 length: 12 residues. CDR3 protein: CASSRTGSEQYF. The CDR3 nucleotides are TGTGCCAGCAGTCGTACAGGGTCCGAGCAGTACTTC.

The CDR3 DNA sequence: TGTGCCTGGAGTAGGGGACAGGGCACAGATACGCAGTATTTT. Translation: CAWSRGQGTDTQYF. The chain joins TRBV30 to TRBJ2-3; 8 bases line up with TRBD1. The CDR3 consists of 14 residues. The V gene's germline CDR1 is GTSNPN and CDR2 SVGIG (reference sequence). Trimming cost V 2 bases and J 1 base; bases outside gene matches: 2.